This T cell receptor beta chain was captured by sequencing in a study of T cells after yellow fever vaccination. The CDR3 has 15 amino acids. Germline V CDR1 and CDR2: LGHDT, YNNKEL (reference sequence). V dropped 8 bases and J dropped 1 base, with 17 bases sitting between them. TCRdb independently ran MiXCR on the 5' RACE reads; one entry per CDR3 protein. This table has approximately 350,000 distinct CDR3 sequences, around 10% appearing once. This clonotype originated in a man younger than 35 who received the YFV17D yellow fever vaccine. The rearrangement links TRBV3-1 to TRBJ2-5, with D possibly being TRBD2 (7 bases). The source material was PBMCs, sampled on the day of the first yellow fever vaccination. The CDR3 sequence: CASGRGPGLQETQYF. The CDR3 DNA is TGTGCCAGCGGGCGGGGGCCGGGCCTCCAAGAGACCCAGTACTTC.